A selection of T cell receptor beta chains follows, all from one sample in a study of blood T cells in healthy people across ages. In TCRdb, the 5' RACE reads were re-called with MiXCR into one record per CDR3 protein. The sample lists 1,500,000 or so distinct CDR3 sequences; about 45% were seen once. The sample consisted of blood. The receptors shown here come from a woman aged 18-29 years in good health. Each CDR3 is given with its conserved first and last residue. D genes are given only for firm matches. Size values are once, few and many counts, or a class for expanded clones, and some rows have none.

-	TRBV7-9	TRBJ2-1	TRBD1	TGTGCCAGCAGAATGGGACCGAGGGACAGCTACAGTGAGCAGTTCTTC	CASRMGPRDSYSEQFF
few	TRBV2	TRBJ1-2	TRBD1	TGTGCCAGCAGACAAGACAGGGGTTACTATGGCTACACCTTC	CASRQDRGYYGYTF
-	TRBV24-1	TRBJ2-5	-	TGTGCCACCAGTGATTGCACAGGGGAGGGAGAGACCCAGTACTTC	CATSDCTGEGETQYF
few	TRBV4-3	TRBJ2-3	-	TGCGCCAGCAGCCAAGATTCATCAGGGCTCCTTGGGGATACGCAGTATTTT	CASSQDSSGLLGDTQYF
-	TRBV30	TRBJ2-3	-	TGTGCCTGGACAGGACTGGATACGCAGTATTTT	CAWTGLDTQYF
few	TRBV28	TRBJ2-7	-	TGTGCCAGCAGCACCATGGGCGGGATGTCCTACGAGCAGTACTTC	CASSTMGGMSYEQYF
-	TRBV10-3	TRBJ2-5	-	TGTGCCATCAGTGAGTCAGGGGGCACGGGGGAGCAGTACTTC	CAISESGGTGEQYF
-	TRBV10-3	TRBJ2-7	TRBD1	TGTGCCATCAGTGGTCGGACAGGAGCCTACGAGCAGTACTTC	CAISGRTGAYEQYF
few	TRBV28	TRBJ2-7	TRBD1	TGTGCCAGCAGTTTGGGGGGACAGGGTCCCCACGAGCAGTACTTC	CASSLGGQGPHEQYF
many	TRBV5-1	TRBJ2-1	-	TGCGCCAGCAGCTACCCACTTTCCGGGACCGACTACAATGAGCAGTTCTTC	CASSYPLSGTDYNEQFF
few	TRBV4-3	TRBJ2-1	TRBD2	TGCGCCAGCAGCCAGGCGGGGTTGCGGGGGGCCTACAATGAGCAGTTCTTC	CASSQAGLRGAYNEQFF
-	TRBV6-6	TRBJ2-1	-	TGTGCCAGCAGTTACTCGGTAGGAGTAGGTAGGCTTGGTGAGCAGTTCTTC	CASSYSVGVGRLGEQFF
once	TRBV4-1	TRBJ2-2	-	TGCGCCAGCAGCTCGGACGCGAACACCGGGGAGCTGTTTTTT	CASSSDANTGELFF
few	TRBV11-2	TRBJ1-2	-	TGTGCCAGCAGCTTAGGAGGGCAAGCTAACTATGGCTACACCTTC	CASSLGGQANYGYTF
few	TRBV3-1	TRBJ1-6	-	TGTGCCAGCAGCGGGATAAGGGCAGGGGATTCACCCCTCCACTTT	CASSGIRAGDSPLHF
few	TRBV12-5	TRBJ1-4	-	TGTGCTAGTGGTTTGGGACAGCCCAATGAAAAACTGTTTTTT	CASGLGQPNEKLFF
-	TRBV4-1	TRBJ2-7	-	TGCGCCAGCAGCCAAGATCCGCAGACCTACGAGCAGTACTTC	CASSQDPQTYEQYF
few	TRBV9	TRBJ1-4	-	TGTGCCAGCAGCGTTGGCAGTGGGCCGGAAAAACTGTTTTTT	CASSVGSGPEKLFF
-	TRBV7-9	TRBJ1-1	-	TGTGCCAGCAGGCCCTCACGGGATTTGAACACTGAAGCTTTCTTT	CASRPSRDLNTEAFF
-	TRBV7-9	TRBJ2-3	-	TGTGCCAGCAGCTTAAATTTGGGCAGTCTCACAGATACGCAGTATTTT	CASSLNLGSLTDTQYF
-	TRBV5-1	TRBJ2-5	TRBD2	TGCGCCAGCAGGCCGAGACTAGCGGGAGTGGAGACCCAGTACTTC	CASRPRLAGVETQYF
-	TRBV11-2	TRBJ1-2	TRBD1	TGTGCCAGCAGCTTAGAGCAGGGGGCGATATATGGCTACACCTTC	CASSLEQGAIYGYTF
-	TRBV6-6	TRBJ1-1	TRBD1	TGTGCCAGCAGTTCCATGGGACAGGGGAACACTGAAGCTTTCTTT	CASSSMGQGNTEAFF
-	TRBV5-1	TRBJ1-5	-	TGCGCCAGCAGCCAGACAGGTGCGGGTCAGCCCCAGCATTTT	CASSQTGAGQPQHF
few	TRBV7-2	TRBJ2-1	-	TGTGCCAGCAGCTTAGCGCGAGGAAGTGAGCAGTTCTTC	CASSLARGSEQFF
few	TRBV27	TRBJ1-6	-	TGTGCCAGCACCCCCAACAGGTCGAATTCACCCCTCCACTTT	CASTPNRSNSPLHF
once	TRBV4-2	TRBJ2-7	TRBD2	TGTGCCAGCAGCCTGATTGGGGAGGGCAATGAGCAGTACTTC	CASSLIGEGNEQYF
-	TRBV13	TRBJ2-1	TRBD2	TGTGCCAGCAGCTTCCTAAGCGGGAGGGACTACAATGAGCAGTTCTTC	CASSFLSGRDYNEQFF
-	TRBV5-1	TRBJ2-7	-	TGCGCCAGCAGCTTTAGTCATACCTACGAGCAGTACTTC	CASSFSHTYEQYF
-	TRBV4-1	TRBJ2-1	-	TGCGCCAGCAGCCCAGGAACCCCTTTGGATGAGCAGTTCTTC	CASSPGTPLDEQFF
once	TRBV7-6	TRBJ2-1	TRBD2	TGTGCCAGCAGCTTAAGCAGGAGTGGGACTAGCGGGAGAGTGGCCTACAATGAGCAGTTCTTC	CASSLSRSGTSGRVAYNEQFF
few	TRBV12-3/TRBV12-4	TRBJ1-1	TRBD1	TGTGCCAGCAGACCTACAGACAGGGGGGGCACTGAAGCTTTCTTT	CASRPTDRGGTEAFF
-	TRBV18	TRBJ1-1	-	TGTGCCAGCTCACCAAATCTGCGACAGAACACTGAAGCTTTCTTT	CASSPNLRQNTEAFF
-	TRBV6-2/TRBV6-3	TRBJ1-1	-	TGTGCCAGCAGTTACTGGAACGCTGAAGCTTTCTTT	CASSYWNAEAFF
-	TRBV15	TRBJ1-6	-	TGTGCCACCAGCACGCACGGCTCTTCACCCCTCCACTTT	CATSTHGSSPLHF
-	TRBV13	TRBJ2-7	TRBD1	TGTGCCAGCAGCCACGGACAGGGCGAGCAGTACTTC	CASSHGQGEQYF
few	TRBV27	TRBJ2-1	TRBD1	TGTGCCAGCAGCTTATCCGGGACAGTTCTCTATGAGCAGTTCTTC	CASSLSGTVLYEQFF
-	TRBV4-3	TRBJ2-3	-	TGCGCCAGCAGCCAAGATCAAGTCGGGGGGCGGGCAGATACGCAGTATTTT	CASSQDQVGGRADTQYF
-	TRBV24-1	TRBJ1-2	TRBD1	TGTGCCACCAGTGACGGGACAGGGGTTGCTGGCTACACCTTC	CATSDGTGVAGYTF
-	TRBV4-1	TRBJ1-3	-	TGCGCCAGCAGCTACCCGGGACGGAAAGCTGGAAACACCATATATTTT	CASSYPGRKAGNTIYF
few	TRBV7-9	TRBJ2-1	-	TGTGCCAGCAGACTAAAGGGACTCCACTCCTACAATGAGCAGTTCTTC	CASRLKGLHSYNEQFF
few	TRBV18	TRBJ2-7	-	TGTGCCAGCTCACCAAAAGACAGTACCTACGAGCAGTACTTC	CASSPKDSTYEQYF
-	TRBV18	TRBJ1-4	-	TGTGCCAGCTCAGGGGCTTTGAGTGAAAAACTGTTTTTT	CASSGALSEKLFF
few	TRBV7-2	TRBJ2-7	TRBD2	TGTGCCAGCAGCTTAGGTGGGACTAGCTACTACGAGCAGTACTTC	CASSLGGTSYYEQYF
few	TRBV29-1	TRBJ2-2	TRBD1	TGCAGCGTCAGGACAGGGCGGGCCGGGGAGCTGTTTTTT	CSVRTGRAGELFF
-	TRBV6-2/TRBV6-3	TRBJ1-5	-	TGTGCCAGCAGTCCCTCGCGTAGCAATCAGCCCCAGCATTTT	CASSPSRSNQPQHF
-	TRBV20-1	TRBJ2-5	-	TGCAGTGCTACTAAGGGCAGGGAAGAGACCCAGTACTTC	CSATKGREETQYF
-	TRBV27	TRBJ2-7	TRBD2	TGTGCCAGCAGCCGGACTAGCGGGGCCGAGCAGTACTTC	CASSRTSGAEQYF
few	TRBV9	TRBJ2-5	TRBD2	TGTGCCAGCAGCGTAGGGACTAGCGGGGAAGAGACCCAGTACTTC	CASSVGTSGEETQYF
many	TRBV20-1	TRBJ2-2	TRBD2	TGCAGTGCTAGAGATCTAATGGGGGGGGAAAACACCGGGGAGCTGTTTTTT	CSARDLMGGENTGELFF
-	TRBV4-3	TRBJ1-5	-	TGCGCCAGCAGCTACGACTTTTTGGGTAATCAGCCCCAGCATTTT	CASSYDFLGNQPQHF
-	TRBV27	TRBJ2-5	-	TGTGTCAGCAGTCCCCGGGGTCACAATGAGCAGTACTTC	CVSSPRGHNEQYF
-	TRBV2	TRBJ2-3	-	TGTGCCAGTATTAGCGGTTCCCCGAGCACAGATACGCAGTATTTT	CASISGSPSTDTQYF